What follows are 18 T cell receptor beta chains derived from one specimen sequenced in a study of shared clonotypes between healthy human individuals. The protocol was immunoSEQ multiplex PCR, while the TCRdb copy is restricted to in-frame clones and leaves out a portion. The sample has 600,000 to 750,000 clones, less than 95% seen once; the top ten hold about 34%. Sequencing used memory CD8+ T cells from PBMCs. Sample subset: CD45RO+ cells pooled with CCR7-negative TemRA cells. The receptor source for this set is a man aged 18 to 30 in good health. Some clones in this sample may be carry-over from other donors' samples.

The V and J genes are TRBV10-3 and TRBJ2-3; 7 nucleotides agree with TRBD2. Looked up from germline, CDR1 is ENHRY and CDR2 is SYGVKD. The CDR3 totals 15 residues. Losses at the gene ends were 10 bases for V and 3 bases for J; bases not matched to a gene: 13. The chain's CDR3 is CATQTSGTFTDTQYF. The CDR3 DNA follows: TGTGCCACCCAGACCAGCGGGACTTTTACAGATACGCAGTATTTT.

V usage is TRBV4-1 and J usage is TRBJ2-1; 8 nucleotides match TRBD1. The V gene end was trimmed by 1 base and the J gene end by 4 bases; junction bases not matched to a gene: 6. Germline V gives CDR1 MGHRA, CDR2 YSYEKL. The CDR3 is 16 amino acids. CDR3 region: CASSQGPQGAYNEQFF. DNA for the CDR3: TGCGCCAGCAGCCAAGGCCCGCAGGGGGCTTACAATGAGCAGTTCTTC.

This clone came up once. This same CDR3 is encoded by further DNA sequences in the sample. This chain connects TRBV7-3 to TRBJ2-1; D may be TRBD2 (5 bases). CDR1 and CDR2 (germline): SGHTA, FQGTGA. This CDR3 comprises 14 residues. V lost 5 bases and J 4 bases, leaving 12 bases between the germline ends. CDR3 protein: CASSPAGGYNEQFF. The CDR3, as DNA: TGTGCCAGCAGCCCCGCGGGTGGATACAATGAGCAGTTCTTC.

The gene calls are TRBV7-3 and TRBJ1-2; a weak D match, TRBD1 (5 bases). Trimming took off 5 bases at V and 6 bases at J, with 22 bases between the two ends. Germline values: CDR1 SGHTA, CDR2 FQGTGA. This CDR3 comprises 16 residues. Here the CDR3 DNA reads TGTGCCAGCAGCAAGAGGGACGGCGGGACTAGAAATGGCTACACCTTC. It translates to CASSKRDGGTRNGYTF. Drawing the rest from reference TRBV7-3 and TRBJ1-2, the complete variable domain is GAGVSQTPSNKVTEKGKYVELRCDPISGHTALYWYRQSLGQGPEFLIYFQGTGAADDSGLPNDRFFAVRPEGSVSTLKIQRTERGDSAVYLCASSKRDGGTRNGYTFGSGTRLTVV.

The chain employs TRBV7-6 and TRBJ1-1; 7 bases line up with TRBD1. The CDR3 totals 14 residues. Germline V CDR1 and CDR2: SGHVS, FNYEAQ. Trimming at V came to 5 bases and at J to 1 base, leaving 4 bases not matched to a gene. For the CDR3, the DNA is TGTGCCAGCAGCGAGGGGGCAGGGAACACTGAAGCTTTCTTT. This translates into CASSEGAGNTEAFF.

There are a few counts of this clone. This chain joins TRBV28 and TRBJ1-2; TRBD1 might be the D (6 bases). The germline V gene has CDR1 MDHEN and CDR2 SYDVKM. CDR3 length equals 14 residues. The germline V and J ends were trimmed by 4 bases and 4 bases, with 13 bases remaining between them. DNA of the CDR3: TGTGCCAGCAGTTCCCGACAGGACCCCTATGGCTACACCTTC. Protein product: CASSSRQDPYGYTF.

In this sample, this clone turned up once. V gene TRBV25-1 combines with J gene TRBJ1-2, with 7 bases matching TRBD1. With 2 bases clipped from V and 6 bases from J, the junction kept 9 bases outside the gene matches. The CDR3 contains 15 residues. From germline, CDR1 is MGHDK and CDR2 SYGVNS. The CDR3 here is CASSETVDRWDGYTF. As DNA, the CDR3 is TGTGCCAGCAGTGAAACGGTGGACAGGTGGGATGGCTACACCTTC.

About this clone itself: This sample also contains other DNA sequences that code for the same CDR3. The chain employs TRBV4-1 and TRBJ1-4; a weak D match, TRBD1 (5 bases). CDR1 is MGHRA, CDR2 YSYEKL, per germline. Trimming left V 1 base short and J 7 bases short, with 7 bases between. The CDR3 totals 13 residues. The CDR3 loop reads CASSQVRGEKLFF. As DNA, the CDR3 is TGCGCCAGCAGCCAAGTTAGGGGTGAAAAACTGTTTTTT.

With respect to this clone: A junction end diverges from the germline sequence, so it may reflect a read error. V gene TRBV14 combines with J gene TRBJ1-1; possibly TRBD1 for D (5 bases). This CDR3 has 14 residues. Germline CDR1 SGHDN, CDR2 FVKESK. This chain's CDR3 is CAISQGILDTEAFF. Here the CDR3 DNA reads TGTGCCATCAGCCAGGGTATACTAGACACTGAAGCTTTCTTT.

This rearrangement joins TRBV7-9 to TRBJ2-5; possibly TRBD1 for D (5 bases). V was pared by 5 bases and J by 2 bases, with 18 bases between. There are 16 residues in the CDR3. Germline V gene data show CDR1 as SEHNR and CDR2 as FQNEAQ (reference sequence). CDR3: CASSPPTSTVQETQYF. The CDR3 bases are TGTGCCAGCAGCCCTCCCACTTCGACAGTGCAAGAGACCCAGTACTTC.

The chain recombines TRBV7-2 with TRBJ2-5; D uncertain. The germline V gene encodes CDR1 SGHTA and CDR2 FQGNSA. V gave up 2 bases and J gave up 2 bases, with 6 bases separating them. The CDR3 totals 13 residues. The CDR3 reads CASSLWKQETQYF. The CDR3 bases are TGTGCCAGCAGCTTATGGAAACAAGAGACCCAGTACTTC.

J is TRBJ2-2 and V is TRBV6-6, with 9 bases identical to TRBD2. In germline, CDR1 is MNHNY, CDR2 SVGAGI (reference sequence). The CDR3 length is 13 residues. Here the CDR3 DNA reads TGTAGTAGCGGGAGCCGGGTGGACGGGGAGCTGTTTTTT. It yields the protein CSSGSRVDGELFF.

The CDR3 DNA sequence: TGTGCCAGCAGCTTCTATCTAGGACAGACCTACGAGCAGTACTTC. It encodes CASSFYLGQTYEQYF. This chain joins TRBV11-2 and TRBJ2-7; D may be TRBD1 (6 bases). Germline-derived CDR1 and CDR2 are SGHAT and FQNNGV. This CDR3 has 15 amino acids. The V end was cut by 3 bases, the J end by 2 bases, with 14 bases between. Drawing the rest from reference TRBV11-2 and TRBJ2-7, the complete variable domain is EAGVAQSPRYKIIEKRQSVAFWCNPISGHATLYWYQQILGQGPKLLIQFQNNGVVDDSQLPKDRFSAERLKGVDSTLKIQPAKLEDSAVYLCASSFYLGQTYEQYFGPGTRLTVT.

The chain joins TRBV6-1 to TRBJ2-1, with unresolved D. Trimming pared 4 bases from V and 9 bases from J, leaving 7 bases between. The CDR3 runs to 11 residues. Germline V gene lookup returns CDR1 MNHNS and CDR2 SASEGT. CDR3 amino acids: CASSVKTEQFF. In DNA, the CDR3 is TGTGCCAGCAGTGTAAAGACTGAGCAGTTCTTC.

This rearrangement joins TRBV28 to TRBJ1-2; D is perhaps TRBD1 (5 bases). Trimming stripped 3 bases from V and 5 bases from J, with 13 bases between. The CDR3 length is 14 residues. Per the germline V gene, CDR1 is MDHEN and CDR2 is SYDVKM. The CDR3 here is CASSLVGAGYGYTF. The CDR3 bases are TGTGCCAGCAGTTTGGTAGGGGCCGGATATGGCTACACCTTC.

This sequence joins TRBV7-6 and TRBJ2-6; D is possibly TRBD2 (6 bases). Between the trimmed V and J ends, which lost 1 base and 2 bases, there was a span of 12 bases. The CDR3 runs 17 residues. Germline values: CDR1 SGHVS, CDR2 FNYEAQ. DNA of the CDR3: TGTGCCAGCAGCTTAGGGTTGGAGGGCCCTGGGGCCAACGTCCTGACTTTC. It yields the protein CASSLGLEGPGANVLTF.

This rearrangement joins TRBV4-1 to TRBJ2-7; D possibly corresponds to TRBD1 (6 bases). V shed 4 bases and J shed 6 bases, with 19 bases lying between them. This CDR3 contains 15 residues. CDR1 MGHRA and CDR2 YSYEKL come from the germline V gene. CDR3 amino acids: CASSPLTGKGSEQYF. The DNA for the CDR3 is TGCGCCAGCAGCCCCCTAACAGGGAAGGGTTCCGAGCAGTACTTC.

In the case of this clone: Other nucleotide sequences in the sample specify the same CDR3. The chain employs TRBV7-2 and TRBJ2-1, with D possibly being TRBD2 (6 bases). V lost 0 bases and J lost 0, with 6 bases in between. The CDR3 has 15 amino acids. In germline, CDR1 is SGHTA, CDR2 FQGNSA. As DNA, the CDR3 is TGTGCCAGCAGCTTAGCCGGGAGCTCCTACAATGAGCAGTTCTTC. Translating gives CASSLAGSSYNEQFF.